This entry describes one T cell receptor (beta chain). The data originate from a study of T cell responses to AZD1222 COVID-19 vaccine. The CDR3 runs to 16 residues. V lost 1 base to trimming and J lost 7 bases; unmatched junction nucleotides: 9. Per the germline V gene, CDR1 is SGDLS and CDR2 is YYNGEE. Profiling relied on immunoSEQ multiplex PCR, and the TCRdb table lists in-frame clones only, not all of them. The data contain about 160,000 clones, roughly 90% of them seen just once; the ten biggest clones take up more than 3%. The sample in question was peripheral blood, obtained 28 days after the second AZD1222 dose. The chain uses TRBV9 and TRBJ2-2; TRBD2 matches at 8 bases. This receptor was identified in an adult who received the AZD1222 COVID-19 vaccine. DNA for the CDR3: TGTGCCAGCAGCGTACTAGCGGGTACTAGGGGCGGGGAGCTGTTTTTT. This codes for CASSVLAGTRGGELFF.